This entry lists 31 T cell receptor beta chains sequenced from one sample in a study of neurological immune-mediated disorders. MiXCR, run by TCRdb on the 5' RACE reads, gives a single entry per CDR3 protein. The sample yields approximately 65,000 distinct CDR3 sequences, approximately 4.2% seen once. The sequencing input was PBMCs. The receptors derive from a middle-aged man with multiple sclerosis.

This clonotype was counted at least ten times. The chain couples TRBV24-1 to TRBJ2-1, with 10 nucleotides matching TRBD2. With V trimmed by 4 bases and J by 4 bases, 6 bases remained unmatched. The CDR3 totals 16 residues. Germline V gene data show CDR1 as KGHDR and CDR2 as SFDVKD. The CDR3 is CATSDRSGGDYNEQFF. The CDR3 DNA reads TGTGCCACCAGTGACAGAAGCGGGGGGGATTACAATGAGCAGTTCTTC.

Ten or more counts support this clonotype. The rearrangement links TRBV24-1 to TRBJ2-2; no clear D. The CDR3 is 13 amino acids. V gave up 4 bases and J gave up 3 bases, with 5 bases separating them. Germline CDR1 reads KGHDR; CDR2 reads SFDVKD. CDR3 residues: CATSEGHTGELFF. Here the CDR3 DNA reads TGTGCCACCAGTGAAGGTCACACCGGGGAGCTGTTTTTT.

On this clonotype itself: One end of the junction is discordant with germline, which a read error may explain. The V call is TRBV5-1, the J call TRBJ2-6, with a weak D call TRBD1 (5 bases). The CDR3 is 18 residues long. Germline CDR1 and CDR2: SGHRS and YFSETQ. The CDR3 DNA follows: TGCGCCAGCAGCTTGGGTCAGAGACTTGTAGCTGGGGCCAAAGTCCTGACTTTC. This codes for CASSLGQRLVAGAKVLTF.

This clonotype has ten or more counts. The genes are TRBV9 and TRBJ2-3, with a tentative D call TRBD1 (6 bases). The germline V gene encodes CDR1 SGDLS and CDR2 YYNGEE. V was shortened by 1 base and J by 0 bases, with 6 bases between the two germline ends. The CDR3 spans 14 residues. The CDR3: CASSVQGSTDTQYF. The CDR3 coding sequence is TGTGCCAGCAGCGTACAGGGGAGCACAGATACGCAGTATTTT.

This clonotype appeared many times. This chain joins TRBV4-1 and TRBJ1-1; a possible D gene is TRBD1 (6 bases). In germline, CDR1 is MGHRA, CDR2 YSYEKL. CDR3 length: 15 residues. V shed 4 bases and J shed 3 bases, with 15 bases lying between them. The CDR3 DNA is TGCGCCAGCAGCCGCTACAGGGACCCGGACACTGAAGCTTTCTTT. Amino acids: CASSRYRDPDTEAFF.

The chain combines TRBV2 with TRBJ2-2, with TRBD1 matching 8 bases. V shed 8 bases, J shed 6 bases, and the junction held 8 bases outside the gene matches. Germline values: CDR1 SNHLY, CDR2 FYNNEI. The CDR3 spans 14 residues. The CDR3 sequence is CASRQGFSPGELFF. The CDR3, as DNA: TGTGCCAGCCGACAGGGGTTTAGCCCCGGGGAGCTGTTTTTT.

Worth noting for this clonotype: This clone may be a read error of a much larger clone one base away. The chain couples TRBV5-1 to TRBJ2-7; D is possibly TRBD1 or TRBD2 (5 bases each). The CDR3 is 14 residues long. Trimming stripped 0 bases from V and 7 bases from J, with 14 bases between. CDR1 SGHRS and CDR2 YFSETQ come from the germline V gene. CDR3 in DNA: TGCGCCAGCAGCTTGGGGGGACCCCCGAAAGAGCAGTACTTC. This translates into CASSLGGPPKEQYF.

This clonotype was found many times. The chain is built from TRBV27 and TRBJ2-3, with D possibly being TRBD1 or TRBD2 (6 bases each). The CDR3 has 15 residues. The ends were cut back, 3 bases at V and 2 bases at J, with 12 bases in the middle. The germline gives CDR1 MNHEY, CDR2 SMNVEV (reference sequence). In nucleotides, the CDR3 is TGTGCCAGCAGTTTTGTCCGGGGGCTCACAGATACGCAGTATTTT. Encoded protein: CASSFVRGLTDTQYF.

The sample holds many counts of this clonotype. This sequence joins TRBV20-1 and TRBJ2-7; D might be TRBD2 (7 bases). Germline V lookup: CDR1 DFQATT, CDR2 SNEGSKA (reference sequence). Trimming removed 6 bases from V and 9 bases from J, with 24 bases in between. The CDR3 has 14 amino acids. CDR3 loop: CSAQPAGAPLGQYF. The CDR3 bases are TGCAGTGCCCAACCCGCGGGGGCCCCGCTCGGGCAGTACTTC.

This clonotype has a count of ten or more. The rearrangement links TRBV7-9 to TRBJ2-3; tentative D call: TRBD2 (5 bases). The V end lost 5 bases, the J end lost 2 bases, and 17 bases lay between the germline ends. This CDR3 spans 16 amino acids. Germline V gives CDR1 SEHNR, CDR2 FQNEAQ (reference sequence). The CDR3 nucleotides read TGTGCCAGCAGCCCAGGATGGGCGGGTGACACAGATACGCAGTATTTT. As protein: CASSPGWAGDTDTQYF.

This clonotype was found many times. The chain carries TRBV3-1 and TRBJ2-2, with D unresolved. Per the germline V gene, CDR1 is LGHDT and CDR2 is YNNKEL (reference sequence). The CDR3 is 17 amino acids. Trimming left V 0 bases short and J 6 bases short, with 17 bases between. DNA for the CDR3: TGTGCCAGCAGCCAAGATCTAGGACCTCTGGATCCCGGGGAGCTGTTTTTT. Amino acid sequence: CASSQDLGPLDPGELFF.

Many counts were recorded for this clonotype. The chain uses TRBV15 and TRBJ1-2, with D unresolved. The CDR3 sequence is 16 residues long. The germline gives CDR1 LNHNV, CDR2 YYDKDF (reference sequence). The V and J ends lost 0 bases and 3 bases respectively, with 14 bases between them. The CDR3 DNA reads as TGTGCCACCAGCAGAGATCAGATCCCCTCACACTATGGCTACACCTTC. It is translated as CATSRDQIPSHYGYTF.

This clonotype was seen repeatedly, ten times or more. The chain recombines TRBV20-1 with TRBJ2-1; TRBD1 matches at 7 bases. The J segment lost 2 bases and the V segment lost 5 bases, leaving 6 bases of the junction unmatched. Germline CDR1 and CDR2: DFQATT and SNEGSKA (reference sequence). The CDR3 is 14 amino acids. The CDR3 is CSAQSGTAYNEQFF. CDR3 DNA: TGCAGTGCTCAATCCGGGACAGCCTACAATGAGCAGTTCTTC.

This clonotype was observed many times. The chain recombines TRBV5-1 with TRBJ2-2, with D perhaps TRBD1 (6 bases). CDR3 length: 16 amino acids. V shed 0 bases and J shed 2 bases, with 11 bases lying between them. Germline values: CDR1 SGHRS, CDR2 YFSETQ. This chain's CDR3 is CASSLVGQTNTGELFF. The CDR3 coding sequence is TGCGCCAGCAGCTTGGTTGGACAGACAAACACCGGGGAGCTGTTTTTT.

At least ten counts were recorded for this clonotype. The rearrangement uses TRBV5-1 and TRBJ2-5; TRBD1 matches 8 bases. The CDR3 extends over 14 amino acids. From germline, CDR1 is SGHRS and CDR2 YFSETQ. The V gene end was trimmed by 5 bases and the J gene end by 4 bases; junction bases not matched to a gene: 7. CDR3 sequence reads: CASRRDRIRETQYF. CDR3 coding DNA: TGCGCCAGCAGACGGGACAGGATTCGAGAGACCCAGTACTTC.

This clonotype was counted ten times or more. The CDR3 here is CAISPRASSGTDTQYF. The CDR3 coding sequence is TGTGCCATCAGTCCGAGGGCTAGCTCGGGGACAGATACGCAGTATTTT. The chain employs TRBV10-3 and TRBJ2-3; a possible D gene is TRBD2 (5 bases). The CDR3 length is 16 residues. Trimming stripped 5 bases from V and 3 bases from J, with 18 bases between. CDR1 ENHRY and CDR2 SYGVKD come from the germline V gene.

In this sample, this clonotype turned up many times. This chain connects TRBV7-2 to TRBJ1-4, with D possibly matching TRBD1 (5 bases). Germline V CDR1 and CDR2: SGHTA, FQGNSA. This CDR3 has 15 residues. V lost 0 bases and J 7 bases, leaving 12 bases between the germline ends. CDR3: CASSLAPGQGEKLFF. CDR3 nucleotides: TGTGCCAGCAGCTTAGCTCCAGGGCAGGGTGAAAAACTGTTTTTT. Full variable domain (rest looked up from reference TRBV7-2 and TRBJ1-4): GAGVSQSPSNKVTEKGKDVELRCDPISGHTALYWYRQSLGQGLEFLIYFQGNSAPDKSGLPSDRFSAERTGGSVSTLTIQRTQQEDSAVYLCASSLAPGQGEKLFFGSGTQLSVL.

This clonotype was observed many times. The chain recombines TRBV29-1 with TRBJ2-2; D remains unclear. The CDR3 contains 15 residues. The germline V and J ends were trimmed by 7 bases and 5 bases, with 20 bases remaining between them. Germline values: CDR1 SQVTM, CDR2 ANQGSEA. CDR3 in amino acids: CSAGREPTRTGELFF. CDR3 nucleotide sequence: TGCAGCGCCGGAAGGGAACCCACCCGGACCGGGGAGCTGTTTTTT.

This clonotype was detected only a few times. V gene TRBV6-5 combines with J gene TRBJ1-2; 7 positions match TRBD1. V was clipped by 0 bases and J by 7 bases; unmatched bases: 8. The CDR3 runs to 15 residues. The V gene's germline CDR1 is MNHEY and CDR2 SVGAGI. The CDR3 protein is CASSYSTLQGGGYTF. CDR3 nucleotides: TGTGCCAGCAGTTACTCGACACTGCAGGGGGGTGGCTACACCTTC.

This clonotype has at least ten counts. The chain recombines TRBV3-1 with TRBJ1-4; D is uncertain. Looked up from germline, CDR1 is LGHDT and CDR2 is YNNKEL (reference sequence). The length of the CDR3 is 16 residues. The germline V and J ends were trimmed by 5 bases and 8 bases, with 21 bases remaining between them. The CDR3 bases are TGTGCCAGCAGCTTGGCGACCCAGAGAAGACACGAAAAACTGTTTTTT. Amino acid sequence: CASSLATQRRHEKLFF.

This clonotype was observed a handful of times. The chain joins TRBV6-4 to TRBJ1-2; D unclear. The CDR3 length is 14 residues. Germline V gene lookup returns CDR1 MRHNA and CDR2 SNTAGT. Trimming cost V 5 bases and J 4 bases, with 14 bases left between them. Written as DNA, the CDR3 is TGTGCCAGCAGTCCATATACAACCGGCTATGGCTACACCTTC. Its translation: CASSPYTTGYGYTF.

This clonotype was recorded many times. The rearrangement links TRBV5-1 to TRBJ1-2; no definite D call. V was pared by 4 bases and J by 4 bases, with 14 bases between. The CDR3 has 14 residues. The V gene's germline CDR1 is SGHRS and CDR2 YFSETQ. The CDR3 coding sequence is TGCGCCAGCAGCACGCAAACGGGATCCTATGGCTACACCTTC. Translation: CASSTQTGSYGYTF.

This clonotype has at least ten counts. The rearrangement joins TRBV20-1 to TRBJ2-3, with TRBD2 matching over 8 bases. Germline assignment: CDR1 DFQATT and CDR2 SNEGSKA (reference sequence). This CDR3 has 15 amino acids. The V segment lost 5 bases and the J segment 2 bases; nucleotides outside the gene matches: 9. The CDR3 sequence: CSAPRPGGATDTQYF. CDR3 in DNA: TGCAGTGCTCCTCGTCCCGGGGGGGCCACAGATACGCAGTATTTT.

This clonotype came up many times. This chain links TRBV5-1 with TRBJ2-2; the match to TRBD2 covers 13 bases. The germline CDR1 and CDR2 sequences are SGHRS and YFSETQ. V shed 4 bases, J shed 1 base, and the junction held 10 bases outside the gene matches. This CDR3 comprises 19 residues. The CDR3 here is CASSVTGTSGVVNTGELFF. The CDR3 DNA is TGCGCCAGCAGCGTGACCGGGACTAGCGGGGTAGTGAACACCGGGGAGCTGTTTTTT.

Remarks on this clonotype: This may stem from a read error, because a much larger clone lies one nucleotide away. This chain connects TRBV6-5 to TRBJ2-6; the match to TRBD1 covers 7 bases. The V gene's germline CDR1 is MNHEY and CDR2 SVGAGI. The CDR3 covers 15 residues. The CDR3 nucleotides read TGTGCCAGCAGGGACAGGACCTCTGGGGCCAAAGTCCTGACTTTC. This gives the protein CASRDRTSGAKVLTF.

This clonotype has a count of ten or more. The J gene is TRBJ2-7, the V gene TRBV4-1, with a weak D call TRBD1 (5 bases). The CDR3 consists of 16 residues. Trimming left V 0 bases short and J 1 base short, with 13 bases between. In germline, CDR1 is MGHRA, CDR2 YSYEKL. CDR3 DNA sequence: TGCGCCAGCAGCCAAGAGCAGGGTATCTGGTCCTACGAGCAGTACTTC. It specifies CASSQEQGIWSYEQYF.

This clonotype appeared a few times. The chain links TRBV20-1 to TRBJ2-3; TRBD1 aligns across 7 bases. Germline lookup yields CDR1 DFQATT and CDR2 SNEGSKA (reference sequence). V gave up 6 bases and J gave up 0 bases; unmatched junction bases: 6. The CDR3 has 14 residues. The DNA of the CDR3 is TGCAGTGCCCCGGGACAGCTTAGCACAGATACGCAGTATTTT. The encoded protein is CSAPGQLSTDTQYF.

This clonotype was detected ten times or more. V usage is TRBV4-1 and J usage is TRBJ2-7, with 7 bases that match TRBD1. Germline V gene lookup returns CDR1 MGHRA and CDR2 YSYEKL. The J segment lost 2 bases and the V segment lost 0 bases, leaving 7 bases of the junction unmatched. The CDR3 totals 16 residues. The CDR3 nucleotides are TGCGCCAGCAGCCAAGATTTAGGGGGCTTGCCCTACGAGCAGTACTTC. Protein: CASSQDLGGLPYEQYF.

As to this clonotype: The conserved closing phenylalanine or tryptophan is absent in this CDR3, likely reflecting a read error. The CDR3 protein is CASSVRGNTEAFI. The CDR3 DNA sequence: TGTGCCAGCAGTGTCAGGGGTAACACTGAAGCTTTCATT. The chain links TRBV6-1 to TRBJ1-1; D possibly corresponds to TRBD1 (6 bases). The V and J ends lost 4 bases and 2 bases respectively, with 8 bases between them. The germline CDR1 and CDR2 sequences are MNHNS and SASEGT. The CDR3 contains 13 residues.

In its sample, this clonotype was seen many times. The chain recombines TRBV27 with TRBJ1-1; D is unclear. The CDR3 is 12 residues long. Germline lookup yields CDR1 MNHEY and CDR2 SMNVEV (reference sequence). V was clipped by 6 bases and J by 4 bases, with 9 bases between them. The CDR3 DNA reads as TGTGCCAGCAGCCGGTGGGGCACTGAAGCTTTCTTT. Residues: CASSRWGTEAFF.

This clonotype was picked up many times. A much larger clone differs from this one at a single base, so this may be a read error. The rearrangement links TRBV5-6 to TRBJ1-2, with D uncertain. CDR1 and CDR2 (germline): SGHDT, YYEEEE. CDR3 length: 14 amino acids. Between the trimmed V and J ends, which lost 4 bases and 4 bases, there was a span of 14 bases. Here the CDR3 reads CASSIPGKLYGYTF. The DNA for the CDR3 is TGTGCCAGCAGCATACCGGGAAAGCTCTATGGCTACACCTTC.